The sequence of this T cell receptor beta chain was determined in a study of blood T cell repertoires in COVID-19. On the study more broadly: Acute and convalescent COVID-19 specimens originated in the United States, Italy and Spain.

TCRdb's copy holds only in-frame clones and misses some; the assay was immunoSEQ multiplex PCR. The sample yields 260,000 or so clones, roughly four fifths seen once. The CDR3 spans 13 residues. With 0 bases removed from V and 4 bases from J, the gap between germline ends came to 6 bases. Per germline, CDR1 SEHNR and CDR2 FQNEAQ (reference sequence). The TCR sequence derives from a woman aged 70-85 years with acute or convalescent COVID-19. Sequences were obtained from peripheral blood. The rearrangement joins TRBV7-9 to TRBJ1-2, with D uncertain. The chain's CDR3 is CASSLAGSYGYTF. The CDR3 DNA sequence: TGTGCCAGCAGCTTAGCCGGTAGCTATGGCTACACCTTC.